This T cell receptor beta chain was captured by sequencing in a study of preoperative IRX-2 immunotherapy in early breast cancer. The V end lost 6 bases, the J end lost 0 bases, and 10 bases lay between the germline ends. This CDR3 comprises 14 residues. Germline-derived CDR1 and CDR2 are LGHNT and FRNRAP. Clones were sequenced by immunoSEQ multiplex PCR, and TCRdb holds only the in-frame ones, with some missing. Altogether around 43,000 clones are present, approximately 80% being singletons, with the ten largest covering roughly 1.2%. Treatment noted: preoperative locoregional IRX-2 cytokine immunotherapy. This phase Ib study tested locoregional IRX-2 cytokine immunotherapy given before surgery.

The sample here was tumor tissue, taken after IRX-2 immunotherapy. The origin of this receptor is a human donor with breast cancer. The chain carries TRBV12-5 and TRBJ2-3; D gene uncertain. In nucleotides, the CDR3 is TGTGCTAGTGGCCAGAGACCTAGCACAGATACGCAGTATTTT. Translation gives CASGQRPSTDTQYF.